The 28 T cell receptor beta chains in this list originate from one sample, sequenced in a study of T cell changes during pregnancy in multiple sclerosis. Libraries were prepared by immunoSEQ multiplex PCR; TCRdb keeps only in-frame clonotypes and omits some of them. The table shows over 50,000 clones, with about 90% occurring only once. Source: peripheral blood, taken in the third trimester of pregnancy. The receptors originated from a female donor in good health, enrolled as a control in a pregnancy study.

The chain has TRBV28 and TRBJ1-1; D perhaps matches TRBD1 (6 bases). Germline V gives CDR1 MDHEN, CDR2 SYDVKM. This CDR3 is 15 amino acids long. Deletions cut 8 bases from V and 0 bases from J, with 16 bases between. CDR3 residues: CASRVQGRMNTEAFF. In nucleotides, the CDR3 is TGTGCCAGCCGGGTACAGGGTAGAATGAACACTGAAGCTTTCTTT.

This clone was seen more than once but under ten times. The CDR3, as DNA: TGTGCCAGCAGCTTAGGTGGCGAAAAACTGTTTTTT. Amino acids: CASSLGGEKLFF. The V call is TRBV7-2, the J call TRBJ1-4; D gene unclear. The CDR3 sequence is 12 residues long. V lost 1 base and J lost 8, with 5 bases in between. The germline V gene encodes CDR1 SGHTA and CDR2 FQGNSA. Supplemented by reference TRBV7-2 and TRBJ1-4, the full variable domain reads GAGVSQSPSNKVTEKGKDVELRCDPISGHTALYWYRQSLGQGLEFLIYFQGNSAPDKSGLPSDRFSAERTGGSVSTLTIQRTQQEDSAVYLCASSLGGEKLFFGSGTQLSVL.

This chain links TRBV25-1 with TRBJ1-5; D is undetermined. Per the germline V gene, CDR1 is MGHDK and CDR2 is SYGVNS. Trimming removed 8 bases from V and 0 bases from J, with 23 bases in between. The CDR3 contains 18 residues. The CDR3 loop reads CASSLSPVWVDSNQPQHF. The CDR3 DNA reads TGTGCCAGCTCCCTTAGCCCGGTTTGGGTTGATAGCAATCAGCCCCAGCATTTT.

CDR3 loop: CASSFQGTVYNEQFF. The CDR3 DNA is TGTGCCAGCAGTTTTCAGGGGACGGTCTACAATGAGCAGTTCTTC. This chain joins TRBV6-5 and TRBJ2-1; D is perhaps TRBD1 (6 bases). CDR1 and CDR2 from the germline V gene are MNHEY and SVGAGI. The CDR3 has 15 residues. With 4 bases removed from V and 3 bases from J, the gap between germline ends came to 13 bases.

CDR3 sequence reads: CASSQDRGANYGYTF. For the CDR3, the DNA is TGCGCCAGCAGCCAAGATAGAGGCGCAAACTATGGCTACACCTTC. This chain uses TRBV4-3 with TRBJ1-2; no firm D call. Germline V lookup: CDR1 LGHNA, CDR2 YSLEER. This CDR3 contains 15 residues. The V and J ends lost 0 bases and 2 bases respectively, with 10 bases between them.

V and J are TRBV19 and TRBJ2-3; 10 nucleotides align to TRBD2. In germline, CDR1 is LNHDA, CDR2 SQIVND (reference sequence). The ends lost 5 bases at V and 4 bases at J; junction bases unmatched: 3. The CDR3 totals 14 residues. This chain's CDR3 is CASSPGLAADTQYF. The CDR3 coding sequence is TGTGCCAGTAGTCCAGGACTAGCGGCAGATACGCAGTATTTT.

In this sample, this clone turned up once. This chain links TRBV7-3 with TRBJ1-1; D may be TRBD1 (5 bases). Germline loops: CDR1 SGHTA, CDR2 FQGTGA. With 0 bases removed from V and 5 bases from J, the gap between germline ends came to 10 bases. The length of the CDR3 is 14 residues. CDR3 coding DNA: TGTGCCAGCAGCTTAACGTTGGGGGGAACTGAAGCTTTCTTT. It specifies CASSLTLGGTEAFF.

V and J are TRBV4-1 and TRBJ1-1, with unresolved D. This CDR3 contains 12 residues. Per germline, CDR1 MGHRA and CDR2 YSYEKL. The germline V and J ends were trimmed by 2 bases and 10 bases, with 11 bases remaining between them. The CDR3 here is CASSQMASRAFF. The CDR3 region has the DNA TGCGCCAGCAGCCAAATGGCAAGTCGAGCTTTCTTT.

The rearrangement uses TRBV7-6 and TRBJ1-3; possible D gene TRBD1, 5 bases. The CDR3 has 15 amino acids. Trimming removed 5 bases at V and 0 bases at J, with 11 bases between. The V gene's germline CDR1 is SGHVS and CDR2 FNYEAQ. CDR3 in DNA: TGTGCCAGCAGCGGAACAGGCAACTCTGGAAACACCATATATTTT. This codes for CASSGTGNSGNTIYF.

The chain recombines TRBV7-8 with TRBJ1-2, with no clear D. Germline lookup yields CDR1 SGHVS and CDR2 FQNEAQ. The CDR3 consists of 14 residues. Trimming cost V 5 bases and J 5 bases, with 15 bases left between them. CDR3 DNA: TGTGCCAGCAGCGGGCGGGAAGCCACTTATGGCTACACCTTC. Translating it yields CASSGREATYGYTF. Drawing the rest from reference TRBV7-8 and TRBJ1-2, the complete variable domain is GAGVSQSPRYKVAKRGQDVALRCDPISGHVSLFWYQQALGQGPEFLTYFQNEAQLDKSGLPSDRFFAERPEGSVSTLKIQRTQQEDSAVYLCASSGREATYGYTFGSGTRLTVV.

The gene calls are TRBV14 and TRBJ1-1; maybe TRBD1 (5 bases). The germline V gene has CDR1 SGHDN and CDR2 FVKESK. The CDR3 loop spans 13 amino acids. V dropped 5 bases and J dropped 1 base, with 8 bases sitting between them. CDR3 bases: TGTGCCAGCAGCGTCGGGGGGAACACTGAAGCTTTCTTT. As protein: CASSVGGNTEAFF.

This chain links TRBV2 with TRBJ1-4; D is unclear. The V end lost 4 bases, the J end lost 5 bases, and 11 bases lay between the germline ends. The germline gives CDR1 SNHLY, CDR2 FYNNEI. CDR3 length: 14 residues. The CDR3 bases are TGTGCCAGCAGTGCGACTATCGTGAATGAAAAACTGTTTTTT. The encoded protein is CASSATIVNEKLFF.

The chain combines TRBV9 with TRBJ1-4, with TRBD1 identical over 9 bases. There are 15 residues in the CDR3. Looked up from germline, CDR1 is SGDLS and CDR2 is YYNGEE. V lost 0 bases to trimming and J lost 3 bases; unmatched junction nucleotides: 0. The CDR3: CASSVDRGPNEKLFF. The CDR3 DNA sequence: TGTGCCAGCAGCGTAGACAGGGGGCCTAATGAAAAACTGTTTTTT. Combining the CDR3 with reference TRBV9 and TRBJ1-4 gives the whole variable domain DSGVTQTPKHLITATGQRVTLRCSPRSGDLSVYWYQQSLDQGLQFLIQYYNGEERAKGNILERFSAQQFPDLHSELNLSSLELGDSALYFCASSVDRGPNEKLFFGSGTQLSVL.

The chain is built from TRBV19 and TRBJ1-1, with 12 bases that match TRBD1. V lost 5 bases and J lost 5; bases outside the gene matches: 3. Per germline, CDR1 LNHDA and CDR2 SQIVND (reference sequence). The length of the CDR3 is 14 residues. The CDR3 DNA reads TGTGCCAGTAGTGGGACAGGGGGCTGGACTGAAGCTTTCTTT. Encoded protein: CASSGTGGWTEAFF.

The chain is built from TRBV6-1 and TRBJ2-7; weak D call: TRBD1 (5 bases). V lost 6 bases to trimming and J lost 2 bases, with 14 bases between them. The germline V gene has CDR1 MNHNS and CDR2 SASEGT. The CDR3 consists of 14 residues. CDR3 protein: CASRKDNTAYEQYF. The CDR3 DNA reads TGTGCCAGCAGGAAGGACAATACAGCCTACGAGCAGTACTTC.

The chain links TRBV6-5 to TRBJ2-1; possibly TRBD2 for D (6 bases). Germline V gene data show CDR1 as MNHEY and CDR2 as SVGAGI. The CDR3 length is 15 residues. Trimming removed 9 bases from V and 4 bases from J, with 19 bases in between. The CDR3 coding sequence is TGTGCCAGTGCCCCCCCGGGGGTAGGGTACAATGAGCAGTTCTTC. Translating it yields CASAPPGVGYNEQFF.

V gene TRBV5-4 combines with J gene TRBJ2-7, with 7 bases identical to TRBD2. The junction had 6 bases not matched to a gene; V was cut back by 1 base and J by 2 bases. The CDR3 loop spans 15 amino acids. Germline V gives CDR1 SGHNT, CDR2 YYREEE (reference sequence). The CDR3 DNA reads TGTGCCAGCAGCTTGAAAGGCGGGGGACCCTACGAGCAGTACTTC. This translates into CASSLKGGGPYEQYF.

The gene calls are TRBV5-4 and TRBJ1-2, with D perhaps matching TRBD1 (6 bases). The CDR3 totals 15 residues. Trimming removed 4 bases from V and 2 bases from J, with 15 bases in between. Per the germline V gene, CDR1 is SGHNT and CDR2 is YYREEE (reference sequence). The CDR3 nucleotides are TGTGCCAGCAGCCTAAGAGGACAGAGGAACTATGGCTACACCTTC. Residues: CASSLRGQRNYGYTF.

In its sample, this clone was seen once. This rearrangement joins TRBV9 to TRBJ1-1; TRBD1 aligns across 7 bases. Germline lookup yields CDR1 SGDLS and CDR2 YYNGEE. V shed 0 bases, J shed 0 bases, and the junction held 2 bases outside the gene matches. This CDR3 has 15 amino acids. The CDR3 DNA reads TGTGCCAGCAGCGTAGGGGACAGAATGAACACTGAAGCTTTCTTT. Protein sequence: CASSVGDRMNTEAFF.

The chain combines TRBV7-9 with TRBJ2-1, with 7 bases identical to TRBD2. J gave up 1 base and V 1 base, and 7 bases lay outside the gene matches. The CDR3 has 17 amino acids. Per the germline V gene, CDR1 is SEHNR and CDR2 is FQNEAQ (reference sequence). CDR3 in amino acids: CASSLVGRGESYNEQFF. The CDR3 nucleotides read TGTGCCAGCAGCTTAGTAGGTCGGGGGGAGTCCTACAATGAGCAGTTCTTC.

The rearrangement links TRBV27 to TRBJ1-3, with D uncertain. The CDR3 extends over 16 amino acids. V was trimmed by 5 bases and J by 1 base, leaving 15 bases between them. Germline V gene sequence: CDR1 MNHEY, CDR2 SMNVEV (reference sequence). CDR3 region: CASSPGSAGSGNTIYF. The CDR3 DNA reads as TGTGCCAGCAGTCCCGGGTCGGCGGGTTCTGGAAACACCATATATTTT.

This chain links TRBV7-3 with TRBJ2-2; 10 bases line up with TRBD2. Per the germline V gene, CDR1 is SGHTA and CDR2 is FQGTGA. V shed 5 bases and J 7 bases; nucleotides not matched to a gene: 10. There are 16 residues in the CDR3. The CDR3 loop is CASSPSRAGGIGELFF. The CDR3 DNA is TGTGCCAGCAGCCCCAGCCGAGCGGGGGGGATCGGGGAGCTGTTTTTT.

J is TRBJ1-4 and V is TRBV7-2; weak D call: TRBD1 (6 bases). V shed 3 bases and J shed 8 bases, with 13 bases lying between them. There are 14 residues in the CDR3. Germline V gives CDR1 SGHTA, CDR2 FQGNSA. CDR3 nucleotides: TGTGCCAGCAGCTTCGGACAGCCTGGAGAAAAACTGTTTTTT. Translated: CASSFGQPGEKLFF.

This clone was counted a single time. The genes are TRBV4-1 and TRBJ2-6, with D perhaps matching TRBD1 (6 bases). The germline CDR1 and CDR2 sequences are MGHRA and YSYEKL. V dropped 5 bases and J dropped 4 bases, with 12 bases sitting between them. This CDR3 spans 15 amino acids. CDR3 loop: CASSTQGQGANVLTF. The CDR3 DNA reads as TGCGCCAGCAGCACTCAGGGGCAAGGGGCCAACGTCCTGACTTTC.

The rearrangement uses TRBV9 and TRBJ2-1; 7 bases line up with TRBD1. Unmatched junction bases numbered 4, after V lost 4 bases and J lost 0 bases. CDR3 length equals 15 residues. Germline CDR1 and CDR2: SGDLS and YYNGEE. Here the CDR3 reads CASSQGDSSYNEQFF. CDR3 DNA: TGTGCCAGCAGCCAGGGGGACAGCTCCTACAATGAGCAGTTCTTC.

The chain is built from TRBV2 and TRBJ1-3; a weak D match, TRBD1 (6 bases). Trimming removed 5 bases at V and 6 bases at J, with 14 bases between. The CDR3 length is 14 residues. From germline, CDR1 is SNHLY and CDR2 FYNNEI. CDR3 DNA sequence: TGTGCCAGCAGTAAATACAGGGCCCAAAACACCATATATTTT. It is translated as CASSKYRAQNTIYF.

The chain combines TRBV27 with TRBJ2-1, with TRBD1 as a possible D gene (6 bases). The CDR3 totals 13 residues. CDR1 MNHEY and CDR2 SMNVEV come from the germline V gene (reference sequence). V lost 0 bases and J 9 bases, leaving 9 bases between the germline ends. CDR3 residues: CASSLSPRGEQFF. The CDR3 DNA reads as TGTGCCAGCAGTTTATCTCCCAGGGGTGAGCAGTTCTTC.

This sequence joins TRBV4-1 and TRBJ1-5, with a tentative D call TRBD1 (5 bases). This CDR3 is built from 14 residues. V dropped 4 bases and J dropped 2 bases, with 9 bases sitting between them. Germline values: CDR1 MGHRA, CDR2 YSYEKL. CDR3 DNA sequence: TGCGCCAGCAGCCCCCAGGGCGGCAATCAGCCCCAGCATTTT. Translated: CASSPQGGNQPQHF.